This T cell receptor (beta chain) appears in the sequencing data of a study of cytomegalovirus exposure and HLA in healthy donors. Study-level points and caveats: Specificity for CMV antigens was confirmed in vitro for a few of the CMV-associated chains. Later analysis reportedly placed an Asian-associated ancestry cluster below the roughly 700-donor mean in N-insertions. Cytomegalovirus status was reportedly diagnosed by the classifier with high sensitivity and specificity.

Use of 60 Vbeta and 13 Jbeta primers characterized the PCR. TCRdb's copy holds only in-frame clones and misses some; the assay was immunoSEQ multiplex PCR. The sample holds 100,000 to 150,000 clones, 80% seen once. This clone came up once. Antigen unknown. Different DNA sequences within this sample yield the same CDR3. Nominally healthy donors provided the samples, though records likely missed some immune exposures. The V end lost 2 bases, the J end lost 2 bases, and 6 bases lay between the germline ends. The length of the CDR3 is 13 residues. CDR1 is MDHEN and CDR2 is SYDVKM in the germline V gene. The receptor was derived from a man aged 40-50 years in good health and CMV-seronegative. Sequencing was done on a sample of PBMCs. The V and J genes are TRBV28 and TRBJ1-2; the D is unclear. The CDR3 reads CASSLGQNYGYTF. In DNA form, the CDR3 reads TGTGCCAGCAGTTTAGGGCAAAACTATGGCTACACCTTC.